This T cell receptor (beta chain) was captured by sequencing in a study of blood T cell repertoires in COVID-19. Study in general: PBMCs, B-cell-depleted T cells, or T cells were the source of the cDNA or gDNA that made up the material.

Germline V CDR1 and CDR2: MNHNS, SASEGT. J was trimmed by 7 bases and V by 3 bases; bases with no gene match: 12. The CDR3 covers 17 residues. In the study's own analysis: Estimates of nucleated cell counts were drawn from the amplification of reference gene primers. Clones were sequenced by immunoSEQ multiplex PCR, and TCRdb holds only the in-frame ones, with some missing. Clone size and V and J calls were adopted from that table, with D and trimming inferred from the DNA. The sample has about 15,000 clones, almost 95% seen once. The rearrangement uses TRBV6-1 and TRBJ2-1; 10 bases fit TRBD2. Source material: peripheral blood. The origin of this receptor is a human donor with active COVID-19. The donor label of this sample is uncertain. CDR3 residues: CASSERGGAGGGNEQFF. CDR3 bases: TGTGCCAGCAGTGAGAGGGGTGGAGCGGGAGGGGGGAATGAGCAGTTCTTC.